This T cell receptor beta chain is drawn from a study of human T cells and chemical hapten exposure. Regarding this clonotype: What it recognizes is unknown.

Within the library, unique molecular identifiers were attached to each individual cDNA molecule. TCRdb analysed the RACE reads with MiXCR anew, one entry per CDR3 protein. Of under 450,000 distinct CDR3 sequences in the sample, roughly 5% were seen once. Study-wide results and caveats: Expanded TCRs produced significantly more large CDR3 similarity clusters than controls did. DPC sensitization produced no change in TCRs with frequency above 1 in 1000.

Described time point: patch test 1, 2 weeks after DPC sensitization. Treatment noted: therapeutic diphenylcyclopropenone sensitization with weekly scalp DPC. The authors' total RNA extraction used unfractionated whole blood. Germline CDR1 and CDR2: SGHNT and YYREEE (reference sequence). V dropped 0 bases and J dropped 1 base, with 7 bases sitting between them. This CDR3 spans 14 amino acids. The V gene is TRBV5-4, the J gene TRBJ1-1; D is uncertain. The TCR was taken from a woman aged 45 to 65 with alopecia areata. Some clones in this sample may be carry-over from other donors' samples. Sequencing used whole blood, obtained in connection with sensitization to the hapten diphenylcyclopropenone (DPC). This CDR3 reads CASSLVQENTEAFF. CDR3 nucleotides: TGTGCCAGCAGCTTGGTTCAGGAGAACACTGAAGCTTTCTTT.